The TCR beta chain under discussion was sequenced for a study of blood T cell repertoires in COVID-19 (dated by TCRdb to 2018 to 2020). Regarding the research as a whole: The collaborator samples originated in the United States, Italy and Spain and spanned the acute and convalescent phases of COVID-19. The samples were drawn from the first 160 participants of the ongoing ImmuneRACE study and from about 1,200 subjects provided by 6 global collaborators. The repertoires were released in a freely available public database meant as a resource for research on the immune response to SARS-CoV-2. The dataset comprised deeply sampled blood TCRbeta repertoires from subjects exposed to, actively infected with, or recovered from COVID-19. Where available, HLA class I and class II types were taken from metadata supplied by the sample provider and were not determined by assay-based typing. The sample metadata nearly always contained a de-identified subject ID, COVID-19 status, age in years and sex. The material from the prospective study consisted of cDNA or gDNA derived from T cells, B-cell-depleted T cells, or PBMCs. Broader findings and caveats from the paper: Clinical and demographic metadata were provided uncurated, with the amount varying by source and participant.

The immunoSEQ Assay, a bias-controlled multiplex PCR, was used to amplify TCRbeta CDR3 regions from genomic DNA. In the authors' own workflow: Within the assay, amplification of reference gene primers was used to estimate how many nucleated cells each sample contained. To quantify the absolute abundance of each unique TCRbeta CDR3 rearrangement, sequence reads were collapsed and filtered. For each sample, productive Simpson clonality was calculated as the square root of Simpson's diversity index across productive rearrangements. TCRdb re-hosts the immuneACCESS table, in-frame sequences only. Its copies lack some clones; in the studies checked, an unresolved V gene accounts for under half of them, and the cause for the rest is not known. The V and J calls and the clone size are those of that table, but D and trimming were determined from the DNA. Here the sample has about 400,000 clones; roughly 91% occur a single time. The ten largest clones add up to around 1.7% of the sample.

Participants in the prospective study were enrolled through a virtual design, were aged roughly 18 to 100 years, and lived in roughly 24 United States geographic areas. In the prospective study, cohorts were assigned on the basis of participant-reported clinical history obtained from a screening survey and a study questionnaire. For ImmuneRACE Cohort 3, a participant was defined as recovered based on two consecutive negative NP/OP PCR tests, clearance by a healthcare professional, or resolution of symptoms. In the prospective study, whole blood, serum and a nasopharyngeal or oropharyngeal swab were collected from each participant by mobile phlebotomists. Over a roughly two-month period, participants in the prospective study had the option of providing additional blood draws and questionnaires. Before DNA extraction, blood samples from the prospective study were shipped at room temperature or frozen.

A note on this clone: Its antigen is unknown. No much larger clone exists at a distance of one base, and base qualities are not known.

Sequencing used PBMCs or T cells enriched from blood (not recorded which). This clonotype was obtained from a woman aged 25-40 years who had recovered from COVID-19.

The CDR3 reads as follows: CASSYYGIEQYF. The base sequence is TGTGCCAGCAGTTATTACGGGATCGAGCAGTACTTC. The V and J segments used are TRBV6-2 or TRBV6-3 and TRBJ2-7, and perhaps TRBD2 as D gene, on 5 matching bases. V lost 3 bases and J lost 6 bases; the stretch between them is 9 bases long. The germline V gene provides CDR1 MNHEY and CDR2 SVGEGT. The CDR3 contains 12 residues, cysteine and phenylalanine counted. Only the CDR3 DNA is retained, 36 bases long and in frame from the first base.